This TCR beta chain was found in a study of OX40 agonist ivuxolimab in advanced cancers. Study observations and caveats: Averaging showed that CD8+ T cells had more expanded clones than CD4+ did. Certain nonresponders additionally had low normalized T-cell clonal expansion. Clonal expansion from baseline to week 6 occurred in both CD4+ and CD8+ T cells.

Method: immunoSEQ multiplex PCR; TCRdb's copy keeps in-frame clones and lacks some. The sample has approximately 38,000 clones, approximately 79% seen once. Trimming removed 4 bases at V and 6 bases at J, with 4 bases between. Per germline, CDR1 MNHEY and CDR2 SVGAGI. The CDR3 has 11 amino acids. In regard to this clone: Its antigen is undetermined.

The rearrangement joins TRBV6-5 to TRBJ2-1; no clear D gene. The material was CD4+ or CD8+ T cells sorted from blood, obtained in a trial of the OX40 agonist ivuxolimab. This TCR derives from an adult with an advanced solid tumor such as melanoma, head and neck, liver or kidney cancer. CDR3 region: CASSLTNEQFF. In nucleotides, the CDR3 is TGTGCCAGCAGTTTGACCAATGAGCAGTTCTTC.